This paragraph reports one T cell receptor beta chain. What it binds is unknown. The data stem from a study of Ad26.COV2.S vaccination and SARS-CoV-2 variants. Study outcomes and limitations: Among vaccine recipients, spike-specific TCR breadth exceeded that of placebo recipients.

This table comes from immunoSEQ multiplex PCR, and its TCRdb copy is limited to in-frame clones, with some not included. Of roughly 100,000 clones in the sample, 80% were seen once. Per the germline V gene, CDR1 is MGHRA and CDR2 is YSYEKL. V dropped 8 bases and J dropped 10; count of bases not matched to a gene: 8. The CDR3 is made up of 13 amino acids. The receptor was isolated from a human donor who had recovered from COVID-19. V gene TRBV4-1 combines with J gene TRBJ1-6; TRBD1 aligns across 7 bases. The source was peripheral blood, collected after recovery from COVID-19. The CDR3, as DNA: TGCGCCAGCCGGGACAGCTTTGGGTCACCCCTCCACTTT. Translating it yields CASRDSFGSPLHF.